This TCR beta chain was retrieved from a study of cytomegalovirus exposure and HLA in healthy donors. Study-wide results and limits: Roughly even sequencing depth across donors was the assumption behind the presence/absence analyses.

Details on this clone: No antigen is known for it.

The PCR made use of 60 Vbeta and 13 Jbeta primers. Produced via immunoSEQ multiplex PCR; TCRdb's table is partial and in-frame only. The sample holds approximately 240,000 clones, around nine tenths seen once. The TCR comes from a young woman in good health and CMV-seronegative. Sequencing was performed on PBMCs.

The CDR3 bases are TGCGCCAGCAGCTTTGGGGCCCCCGGGACACCGAGTTACGACTATGGCTACACCTTC. It encodes CASSFGAPGTPSYDYGYTF. V and J are TRBV5-1 and TRBJ1-2, with D possibly being TRBD1 (6 bases). The CDR3 covers 19 residues. The germline gives CDR1 SGHRS, CDR2 YFSETQ. Trimming shortened V by 2 bases and J by 3 bases, and 26 bases separated the two germline ends. Full variable domain (remainder filled in from reference TRBV5-1 and TRBJ1-2): KAGVTQTPRYLIKTRGQQVTLSCSPISGHRSVSWYQQTPGQGLQFLFEYFSETQRNKGNFPGRFSGRQFSNSRSEMNVSTLELGDSALYLCASSFGAPGTPSYDYGYTFGSGTRLTVV.